Here is one T cell receptor beta chain with its context. The antigen it binds to is not known. Possible read error: a much larger clone is one base away. The protocol used for the library was multiplex PCR. Sequencing was performed on an Illumina HiSeq 4000. iRepertoire HTBI primers and Arm-PCR amplification of CDR3 regions were used to construct TCR beta libraries. PCR products were gel purified before sequencing. The study's own analysis went as follows. Across samples, approximately 68 TRBV and 15 or so TRBJ segments were identified and used for gene usage analysis of CDR3 amino acid clonotypes. COPE and FqMerger were used to merge the filtered high-quality paired reads into contigs. BLAST was used to align contigs to IMGT TRBV, TRBD and TRBJ reference genes, and CDR3 was defined according to IMGT. Any clonotype with a frequency above 0.1% was classified as a highly expanded clone. Shannon entropy was used to measure repertoire diversity, and the Gini coefficient was used to measure V-J evenness. A clonotype was considered public if more than one individual shared it. TCRdb trimmed the raw reads at Q25, called clones with MiXCR and kept productive beta chains. All rows with the same CDR3 protein become a single entry with the most common DNA and genes. Here the V and J calls rest on TCRdb's processing, not on the authors' analysis. This sample gives fewer than 450,000 distinct CDR3 sequences in total; about 15% of them show up just once. Over 7.5% of the sample is in the top ten clones.

The data derive from a study of regulatory T cells in long-lasting Graves disease (dated by TCRdb to the early 2020s). In terms of the full investigation: Antithyroid drugs had been taken for less than 3 months by newly diagnosed Graves' disease patients. Patients with persistent Graves' disease were compared with patients with newly diagnosed Graves' disease using TCR sequencing and RNA sequencing of peripheral blood. The study took place in China and was registered as a clinical trial. A total of roughly 35 samples were covered by TCR sequencing, comprising some 13 persistent and some 20 newly diagnosed Graves' disease patients. What the research found in general, with its limitations: Because the primary lesion, thyroid tissue, could not be accessed, the study looked at peripheral blood alone. Preferential use of TRBV28, TRBJ1-2 and TRBJ2-5 was observed in persistent disease, whereas TRBV20-1 and TRBJ2-1 were favored in newly diagnosed disease. Sequencing and analysis were limited to the TCR beta chain. Persistent Graves' disease patients showed lower TCR Shannon entropy and fewer highly expanded clones than newly diagnosed patients, suggesting clonal expansion. The authors acknowledged the small sample size as a limitation that may reduce accuracy. Persistent patients shared more public clonotypes among themselves (around 3,000) than newly diagnosed patients did (over 900).

Looking up the germline V gene yields CDR1 MDHEN and CDR2 SYDVKM. Counted from cysteine to phenylalanine, this CDR3 has 13 amino acids. Left in the record is the CDR3 DNA by itself, 39 bases read in frame from the first base. Between the V and J ends, shortened by 2 bases and 8 bases respectively, the junction contains 12 bases. Sample time point, as interpreted from the label and publication: newly diagnosed GD, antithyroid drugs for less than 3 months. RNA was extracted from PBMCs in TRIzol for both TCR sequencing and RNA sequencing. The diagnosis of Graves' disease followed American Thyroid Association guidelines. Patients were recruited from an endocrinology department in Xi'an, China. From each patient, approximately 10 milliliters of peripheral blood was collected into an EDTA anticoagulant tube. Ficoll Paque Plus density gradient separation was used to isolate PBMCs, and no additional T cell sorting was done. An Agilent 2100 Bioanalyzer and agarose gel were used to check RNA quality, while a NanoDrop 2000 measured RNA concentration.

These sequences were also reported in another study, on T cells in Graves' hyperthyroidism and ophthalmopathy. Per that second paper: Graves' hyperthyroidism was defined as stable when no progression to ophthalmopathy occurred over 18 months of follow-up. Hyperthyroidism patients were aged 18 to 65 years and newly diagnosed, with disease duration of less than 2 months. Exclusion was applied to patients with uncontrolled infections, other autoimmune diseases, pregnancy or lactation. Diagnoses were established on the basis of clinical symptoms, serum thyroxine and TRAb, thyroid ultrasound, and orbital computed tomography. For the first round of RT-PCR on the TCR CDR3, the HTBI primer set was used together with the Qiagen OneStep RT-PCR kit. Most expanded thyroid clonotypes (frequency above 0.001) were also detected in blood, suggesting blood repertoires may reflect thyroid immune responses. A 13 V-J signature model separated ophthalmopathy from stable hyperthyroidism, with about 90% sensitivity and about 81% specificity in cross-validation and 80%/75% in testing. In validation, the model predicted progression to ophthalmopathy with approximately 70% sensitivity and about 72% specificity, a median of around 6.6 months before onset. To identify TCR V-J signatures that set the groups apart, the researchers used a discovery cohort of 95 to 100 patients, made up of 40 to 45 with Graves' ophthalmopathy and around 58 with stable Graves' hyperthyroidism. Whether ophthalmopathy could be predicted prospectively was tested in an independent validation cohort made up of some 20 hyperthyroidism patients plus 17 patients who later progressed to ophthalmopathy. The approximately 98 discovery patients were randomly divided into training and test sets at a 7:3 ratio. Thyroid tissue and blood T-cell repertoires from several Graves' hyperthyroidism patients were also compared in the study. Once sampling was done, hyperthyroidism patients were given methimazole at a starting dose of 30 mg daily, whereas ophthalmopathy patients were given high-dose intravenous methylprednisolone. The libraries were constructed in a second round of multiplex PCR and then size-selected and purified. Sequencing of the libraries was done on an Illumina HiSeq2000 using paired-end 100 bp reads. SOAPnuke was used to process the raw data, with reads discarded if the reads contained adapters or uncalled bases, had a mean Phred below 15, or lacked an exact constant-primer or identifier match. High-quality paired reads were merged using COPE v1.2.5, and each unique nucleotide sequence was defined as a clonotype. MiTCR v1.1 was used to align the clonotypes against IMGT TRBV, TRBD and TRBJ reference segments. Analysis was restricted to V-J combinations with a frequency above 0.0001, which covered about 99% of repertoires. A TCS score was defined as the ratio between F50 (clonal expansion) and ExV (chaos), using BLOSUM62-based TCRdist between CDR3 peptides within each V-J. Welch's t-statistics and random forest reduced just over 500 V-J features to roughly 13, which were used in a naive Bayes classifier (R e1071). No statistical method was used to set the sample size in advance, and investigators knew the group allocation. According to the paper, TCR Vbeta CDR3 sequencing was carried out on about 140 peripheral blood samples, which came from fewer than 50 ophthalmopathy, approximately 78 hyperthyroidism and 17 progressor patients.

This sample comprised peripheral blood mononuclear cells (PBMCs), obtained at new diagnosis, from a patient treated with antithyroid drugs. Recombination connected TRBV28 to TRBJ1-2, with the D gene uncertain. The TCR sequence derives from a woman aged 40 to 55 with Graves disease. Donor details come from another sample of the same person, matched by shared clones. The DNA sequence follows: TGTGCCAGCAGTTTAGTTTTGGAGTTCGGCTACACCTTC. Its coded protein is CASSLVLEFGYTF.